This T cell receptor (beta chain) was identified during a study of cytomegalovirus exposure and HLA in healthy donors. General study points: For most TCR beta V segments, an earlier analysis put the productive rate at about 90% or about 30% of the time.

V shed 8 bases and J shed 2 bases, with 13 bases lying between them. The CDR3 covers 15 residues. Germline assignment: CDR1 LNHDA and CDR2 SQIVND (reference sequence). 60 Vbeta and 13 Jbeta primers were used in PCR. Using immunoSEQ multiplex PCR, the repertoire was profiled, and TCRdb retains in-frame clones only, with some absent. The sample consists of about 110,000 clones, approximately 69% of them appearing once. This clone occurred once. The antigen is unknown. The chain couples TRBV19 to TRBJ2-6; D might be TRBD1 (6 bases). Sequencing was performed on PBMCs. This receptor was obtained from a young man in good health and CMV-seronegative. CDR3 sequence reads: CASQRGGTGANVLTF. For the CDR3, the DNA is TGTGCCAGTCAGCGAGGGGGTACTGGGGCCAACGTCCTGACTTTC.